This record looks at one TCR beta chain sequence and its context. Trimming at V came to 6 bases and at J to 3 bases, leaving 4 bases not matched to a gene. The CDR3 contains 13 residues. The germline CDR1 and CDR2 sequences are MNHEY and SVGAGI. These data are taken from a study of cytomegalovirus exposure and HLA in healthy donors. The PCR had 60 Vbeta and 13 Jbeta primers. The assay was immunoSEQ multiplex PCR, and TCRdb's table has in-frame clones only and misses some. The table includes some 150,000 clones, roughly 80% detected once. The chain employs TRBV6-5 and TRBJ2-7, with TRBD1 matching over 8 bases. The origin of this receptor is a middle-aged woman in good health and CMV-seronegative. Sequenced sample: PBMCs. The CDR3 loop is CASSQGADYEQYF. In DNA, the CDR3 is TGTGCCAGCAGCCAGGGGGCTGACTACGAGCAGTACTTC.